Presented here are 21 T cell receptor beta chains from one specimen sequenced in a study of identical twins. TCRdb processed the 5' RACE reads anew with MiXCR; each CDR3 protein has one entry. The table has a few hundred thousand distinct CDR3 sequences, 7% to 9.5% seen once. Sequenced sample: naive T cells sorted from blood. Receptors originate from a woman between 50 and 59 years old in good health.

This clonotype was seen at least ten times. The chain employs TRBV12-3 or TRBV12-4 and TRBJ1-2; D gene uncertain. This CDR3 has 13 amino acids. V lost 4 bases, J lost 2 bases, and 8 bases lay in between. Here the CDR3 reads CASSSGQNYGYTF. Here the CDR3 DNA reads TGTGCCAGCAGTTCCGGCCAGAACTATGGCTACACCTTC.

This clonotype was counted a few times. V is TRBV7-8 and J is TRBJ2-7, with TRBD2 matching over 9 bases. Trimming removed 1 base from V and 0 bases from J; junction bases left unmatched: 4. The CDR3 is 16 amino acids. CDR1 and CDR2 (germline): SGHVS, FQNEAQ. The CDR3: CASSLGLAESSYEQYV. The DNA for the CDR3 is TGTGCCAGCAGCTTAGGACTAGCGGAGAGCTCCTACGAGCAGTACGTC.

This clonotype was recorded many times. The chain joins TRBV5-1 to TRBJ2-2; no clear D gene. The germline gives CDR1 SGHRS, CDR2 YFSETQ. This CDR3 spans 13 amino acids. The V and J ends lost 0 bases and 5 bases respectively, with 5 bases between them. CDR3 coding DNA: TGCGCCAGCAGCTTGGTGGCTACCGGGGAGCTGTTTTTT. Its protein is CASSLVATGELFF.

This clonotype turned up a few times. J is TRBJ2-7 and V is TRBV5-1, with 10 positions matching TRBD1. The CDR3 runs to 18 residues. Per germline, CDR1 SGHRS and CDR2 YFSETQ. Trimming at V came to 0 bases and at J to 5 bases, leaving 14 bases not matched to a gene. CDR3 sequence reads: CASSLALPGTGVRNEQYF. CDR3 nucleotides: TGCGCCAGCAGCTTGGCCTTACCAGGGACAGGGGTTCGTAACGAGCAGTACTTC.

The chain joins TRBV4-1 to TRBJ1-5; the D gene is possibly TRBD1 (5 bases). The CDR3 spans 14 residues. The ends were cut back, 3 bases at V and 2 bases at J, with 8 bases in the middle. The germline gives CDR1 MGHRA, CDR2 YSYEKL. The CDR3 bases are TGCGCCAGCAGCCAGGGGCCAGGCAATCAGCCCCAGCATTTT. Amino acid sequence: CASSQGPGNQPQHF.

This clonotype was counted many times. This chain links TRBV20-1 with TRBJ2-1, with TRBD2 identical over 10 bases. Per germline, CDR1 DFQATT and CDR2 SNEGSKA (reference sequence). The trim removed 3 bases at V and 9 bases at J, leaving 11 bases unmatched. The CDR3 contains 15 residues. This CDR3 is CSARRLAGSQREQFF. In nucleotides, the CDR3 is TGCAGTGCTAGGAGACTAGCGGGTTCGCAACGTGAGCAGTTCTTC.

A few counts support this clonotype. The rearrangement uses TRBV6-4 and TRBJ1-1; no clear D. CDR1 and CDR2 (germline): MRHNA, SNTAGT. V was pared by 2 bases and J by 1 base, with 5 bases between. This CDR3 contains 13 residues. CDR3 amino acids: CASSDSPNTEAFF. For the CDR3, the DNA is TGTGCCAGCAGTGACAGCCCGAACACTGAAGCTTTCTTT.

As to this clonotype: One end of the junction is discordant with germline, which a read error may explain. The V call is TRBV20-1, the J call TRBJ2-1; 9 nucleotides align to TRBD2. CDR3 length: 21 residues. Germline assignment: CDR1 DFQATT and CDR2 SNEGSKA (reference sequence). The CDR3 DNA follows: TGCAGTGCTAGAGACGTTTCAGGAGTAGCGGGAGCGGGGTTCTCCTACAATGAGGAGTTCTTC. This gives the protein CSARDVSGVAGAGFSYNEEFF.

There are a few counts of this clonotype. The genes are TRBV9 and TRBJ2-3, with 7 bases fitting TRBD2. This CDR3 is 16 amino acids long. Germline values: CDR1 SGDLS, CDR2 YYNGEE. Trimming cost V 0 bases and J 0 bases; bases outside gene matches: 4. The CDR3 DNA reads TGTGCCAGCAGCGTAGAAGCGGGGTCTAGCACAGATACGCAGTATTTT. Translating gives CASSVEAGSSTDTQYF. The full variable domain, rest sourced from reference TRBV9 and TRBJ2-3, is DSGVTQTPKHLITATGQRVTLRCSPRSGDLSVYWYQQSLDQGLQFLIQYYNGEERAKGNILERFSAQQFPDLHSELNLSSLELGDSALYFCASSVEAGSSTDTQYFGPGTRLTVL.

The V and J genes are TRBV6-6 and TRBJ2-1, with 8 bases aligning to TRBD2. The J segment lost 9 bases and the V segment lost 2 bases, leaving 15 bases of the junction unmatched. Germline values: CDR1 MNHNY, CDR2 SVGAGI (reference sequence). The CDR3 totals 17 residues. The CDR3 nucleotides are TGTGCCAGCAGTTACACAGCGCTAGCGGGCATGAACCGTGAGCAGTTCTTC. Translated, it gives CASSYTALAGMNREQFF.

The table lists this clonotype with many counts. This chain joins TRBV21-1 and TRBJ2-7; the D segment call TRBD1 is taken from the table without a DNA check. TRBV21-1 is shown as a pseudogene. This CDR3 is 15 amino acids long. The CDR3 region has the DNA TGTGCCAGCAGCAAAGTTCGGGGGAGAGAGCACGAGCAGTACGTC. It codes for CASSKVRGREHEQYV.

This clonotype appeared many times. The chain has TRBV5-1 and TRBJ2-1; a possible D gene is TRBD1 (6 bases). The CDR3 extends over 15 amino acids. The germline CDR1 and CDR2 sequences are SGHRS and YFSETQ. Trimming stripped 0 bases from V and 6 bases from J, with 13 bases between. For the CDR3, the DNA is TGCGCCAGCAGCTTGGACAGGGCTTTGTTCAATGAGCAGTTCTTC. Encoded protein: CASSLDRALFNEQFF.

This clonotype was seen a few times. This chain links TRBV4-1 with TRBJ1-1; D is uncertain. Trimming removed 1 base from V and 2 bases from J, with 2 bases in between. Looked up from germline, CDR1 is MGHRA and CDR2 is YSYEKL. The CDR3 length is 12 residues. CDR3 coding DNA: TGCGCCAGCAGCCAAGCTAACACTGAAGCTTTCTTT. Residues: CASSQANTEAFF.

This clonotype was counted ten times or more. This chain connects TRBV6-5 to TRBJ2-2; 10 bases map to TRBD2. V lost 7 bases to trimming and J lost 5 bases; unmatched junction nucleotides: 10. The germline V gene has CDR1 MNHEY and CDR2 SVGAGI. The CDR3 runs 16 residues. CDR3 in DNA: TGTGCCAGCAATACCCTAGCGGGAGTAAGAACCGGGGAGCTGTTTTTT. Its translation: CASNTLAGVRTGELFF.

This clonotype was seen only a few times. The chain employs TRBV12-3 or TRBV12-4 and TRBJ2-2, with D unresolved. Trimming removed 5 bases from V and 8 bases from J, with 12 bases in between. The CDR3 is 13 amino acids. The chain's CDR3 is CASSPIWPGELFF. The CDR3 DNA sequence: TGTGCCAGCAGTCCGATCTGGCCGGGGGAGCTGTTTTTT.

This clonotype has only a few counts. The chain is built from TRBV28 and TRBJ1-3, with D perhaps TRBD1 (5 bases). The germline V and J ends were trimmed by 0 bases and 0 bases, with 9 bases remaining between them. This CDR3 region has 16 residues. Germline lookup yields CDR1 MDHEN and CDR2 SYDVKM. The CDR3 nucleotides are TGTGCCAGCAGTTTATGGTCAGGGATCTCTGGAAACACCATATATTTT. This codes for CASSLWSGISGNTIYF.

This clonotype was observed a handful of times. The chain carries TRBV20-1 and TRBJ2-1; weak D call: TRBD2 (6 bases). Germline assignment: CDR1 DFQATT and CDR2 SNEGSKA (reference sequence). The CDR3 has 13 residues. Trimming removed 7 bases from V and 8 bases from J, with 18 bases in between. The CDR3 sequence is CSVSRGKGDEQFF. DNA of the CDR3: TGCAGTGTGAGCCGGGGGAAGGGCGATGAGCAGTTCTTC.

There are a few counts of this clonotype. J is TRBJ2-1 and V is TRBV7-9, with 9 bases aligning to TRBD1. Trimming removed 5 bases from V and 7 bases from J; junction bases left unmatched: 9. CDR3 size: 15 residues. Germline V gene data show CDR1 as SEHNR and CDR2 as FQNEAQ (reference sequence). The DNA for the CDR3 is TGTGCCAGCAGCGCGGACAGGGGTCCCCCTAATGAGCAGTTCTTC. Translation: CASSADRGPPNEQFF.

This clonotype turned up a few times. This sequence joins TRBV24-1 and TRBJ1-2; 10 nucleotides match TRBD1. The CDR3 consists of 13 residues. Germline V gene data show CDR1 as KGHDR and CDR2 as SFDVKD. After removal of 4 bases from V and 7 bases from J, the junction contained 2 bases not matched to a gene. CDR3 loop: CATSEGTGAGYTF. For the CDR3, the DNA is TGTGCCACCAGTGAGGGGACAGGGGCTGGCTACACCTTC.

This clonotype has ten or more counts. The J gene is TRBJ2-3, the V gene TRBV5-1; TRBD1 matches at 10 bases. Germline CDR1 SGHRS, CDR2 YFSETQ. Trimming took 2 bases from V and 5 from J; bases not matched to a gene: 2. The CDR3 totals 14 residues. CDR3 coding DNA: TGCGCCAGCAGCTTAGGACAGGGGGGAGATACGCAGTATTTT. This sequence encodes CASSLGQGGDTQYF.

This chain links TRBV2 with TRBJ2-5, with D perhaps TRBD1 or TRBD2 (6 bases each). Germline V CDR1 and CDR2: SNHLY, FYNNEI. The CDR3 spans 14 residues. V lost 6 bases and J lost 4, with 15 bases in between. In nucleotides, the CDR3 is TGTGCCAGCAGGATGGGAGGCAGGGGAGAGACCCAGTACTTC. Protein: CASRMGGRGETQYF.